This TCR beta chain came from a study of blood T cell repertoires in COVID-19. As for the study in general: Donors in the United States, Italy and Spain gave samples during acute or convalescent COVID-19. Sources were T cells, B-cell-depleted T cells, or PBMCs; the material itself was cDNA or gDNA.

Followed over time, Seattle patients had been enrolled while infection was active. Original handling: For nucleated cells, counts were estimated from reference gene primer amplification. Using immunoSEQ multiplex PCR, the repertoire was profiled, and TCRdb retains in-frame clones only, with some absent. V and J calls and clone size are those listed in that table; D and trimming were worked out from the DNA. The data contain hundreds of thousands of clones, more than 80% of them singletons. This TCR was sampled from a woman of 80 years or more with COVID-19, enrolled during active disease. Sequencing input: peripheral blood.

In DNA, the CDR3 is TGTGCCAGCAGCTTGGCAGGGCAGGGTGCGAGAAATGAGCAGTTCTTC. Amino acids: CASSLAGQGARNEQFF. The chain couples TRBV5-4 to TRBJ2-1; possibly TRBD1 for D (5 bases). Between the trimmed V and J ends, which lost 0 bases and 7 bases, there was a span of 17 bases. Germline loops: CDR1 SGHNT, CDR2 YYREEE (reference sequence). This CDR3 is built from 16 residues.